A single sample gave rise to the 17 T cell receptor beta chains below, sequenced in a study of cytomegalovirus exposure and HLA in healthy donors. Primers included in the PCR were 60 Vbeta and 13 Jbeta primers. Libraries were prepared by immunoSEQ multiplex PCR; TCRdb keeps only in-frame clonotypes and omits some of them. The data contain around 150,000 clones, around 77% of them singletons. Source material: PBMCs. The receptor source for this set is a young man in good health and CMV-seropositive.

The chain joins TRBV4-2 to TRBJ1-1; D not resolved. Trimming left V 5 bases short and J 1 base short, with 11 bases between. Per germline, CDR1 LGHNA and CDR2 YNFKEQ. The CDR3 totals 14 residues. The CDR3 region is CASSSWGGNTEAFF. CDR3 DNA sequence: TGTGCCAGCAGCTCATGGGGAGGGAACACTGAAGCTTTCTTT.

This chain connects TRBV28 to TRBJ1-2, with D unresolved. Germline V gives CDR1 MDHEN, CDR2 SYDVKM. The CDR3 is 12 residues long. The V and J ends lost 6 bases and 8 bases respectively, with 13 bases between them. This CDR3 reads CASSERQGGYTF. CDR3 sequence (DNA): TGTGCCAGCAGCGAGAGGCAAGGCGGCTACACCTTC.

V is TRBV7-9 and J is TRBJ2-5, with 10 bases matching TRBD2. CDR1 SEHNR and CDR2 FQNEAQ come from the germline V gene (reference sequence). This CDR3 has 16 amino acids. V was clipped by 7 bases and J by 1 base; unmatched bases: 9. CDR3 in DNA: TGTGCCAGCATCAGACGTACTAGCGGGGTCCAAGAGACCCAGTACTTC. Residues: CASIRRTSGVQETQYF.

This rearrangement joins TRBV5-1 to TRBJ2-1, with D possibly being TRBD1 (6 bases). Germline CDR1 reads SGHRS; CDR2 reads YFSETQ. Trimming took 0 bases from V and 8 from J, leaving 9 bases between them. There are 13 residues in the CDR3. The CDR3 region has the DNA TGCGCCAGCAGCTTGGCTCCAGGGGATGAGCAGTTCTTC. It specifies CASSLAPGDEQFF.

The chain uses TRBV5-1 and TRBJ2-1, with 12 positions matching TRBD2. CDR1 and CDR2 from the germline V gene are SGHRS and YFSETQ. The V gene end was trimmed by 4 bases and the J gene end by 5 bases; junction bases not matched to a gene: 1. This CDR3 has 14 residues. CDR3 in DNA: TGCGCCAGCAGCCGGACTAGCGGGGACAATGAGCAGTTCTTC. This translates into CASSRTSGDNEQFF.

The V gene is TRBV7-2, the J gene TRBJ1-5; D gene unclear. The V and J ends lost 5 bases and 7 bases respectively, with 9 bases between them. The germline V gene encodes CDR1 SGHTA and CDR2 FQGNSA. The CDR3 is 12 residues long. DNA for the CDR3: TGTGCCAGCAGCCCCCCGGGACAGCCCCAGCATTTT. The encoded protein is CASSPPGQPQHF. The whole variable domain, remainder taken from reference TRBV7-2 and TRBJ1-5, is GAGVSQSPSNKVTEKGKDVELRCDPISGHTALYWYRQSLGQGLEFLIYFQGNSAPDKSGLPSDRFSAERTGGSVSTLTIQRTQQEDSAVYLCASSPPGQPQHFGDGTRLSIL.

V is TRBV5-4 and J is TRBJ2-5, with 7 bases identical to TRBD1. The CDR3 consists of 14 residues. The germline V gene encodes CDR1 SGHNT and CDR2 YYREEE (reference sequence). The ends lost 1 base at V and 4 bases at J; junction bases unmatched: 4. For the CDR3, the DNA is TGTGCCAGCAGCTTGAACAGGGGAACAGAGACCCAGTACTTC. Residues: CASSLNRGTETQYF.

The V gene is TRBV7-2, the J gene TRBJ1-5; 7 bases are a match to TRBD1. The CDR3 contains 14 residues. Trimming took 5 bases from V and 6 from J; bases not matched to a gene: 7. CDR1 is SGHTA, CDR2 FQGNSA, per germline. CDR3 residues: CASSTRTGGQPQHF. The CDR3 nucleotides are TGTGCCAGCAGCACCCGGACAGGCGGTCAGCCCCAGCATTTT.

The rearrangement joins TRBV29-1 to TRBJ2-3; 9 nucleotides agree with TRBD2. The J segment lost 1 base and the V segment lost 4 bases, leaving 9 bases of the junction unmatched. The CDR3 totals 16 residues. Germline CDR1 SQVTM, CDR2 ANQGSEA. CDR3 coding DNA: TGCAGCGTTGGGGGAGGTCAGCGGGGGGGCACAGATACGCAGTATTTT. Its translation: CSVGGGQRGGTDTQYF.

V usage is TRBV2 and J usage is TRBJ2-2, with a tentative D call TRBD1 (6 bases). V was cut by 5 bases and J by 3 bases, with 7 bases left in between. There are 13 residues in the CDR3. CDR1 is SNHLY, CDR2 FYNNEI, per germline. The CDR3 reads CASSRQDTGELFF. DNA of the CDR3: TGTGCCAGCAGTCGACAGGACACCGGGGAGCTGTTTTTT.

The CDR3 loop is CASSGGTGQSQETQYF. The CDR3 bases are TGTGCCAGCAGCGGCGGGACAGGGCAAAGCCAAGAGACCCAGTACTTC. The chain recombines TRBV9 with TRBJ2-5, with TRBD1 matching over 9 bases. The germline V gene has CDR1 SGDLS and CDR2 YYNGEE. Germline trimming cut 3 bases from V and 1 base from J; bases unmatched to any gene: 7. The CDR3 is 16 residues long.

The chain combines TRBV10-3 with TRBJ1-6; 9 bases map to TRBD1. The CDR3 runs to 12 residues. The germline V gene encodes CDR1 ENHRY and CDR2 SYGVKD. The J segment lost 10 bases and the V segment lost 8 bases, leaving 3 bases of the junction unmatched. This CDR3 reads CAIATGGSPLHF. The CDR3 DNA follows: TGTGCCATCGCTACAGGGGGCTCACCCCTCCACTTT.

This chain connects TRBV27 to TRBJ1-2, with 9 nucleotides matching TRBD1. V shed 3 bases and J 5 bases; nucleotides not matched to a gene: 7. Per germline, CDR1 MNHEY and CDR2 SMNVEV (reference sequence). The CDR3 extends over 15 amino acids. CDR3 loop: CASSFRTGEGYGYTF. Written as DNA, the CDR3 is TGTGCCAGCAGTTTCAGGACAGGGGAAGGGTATGGCTACACCTTC.

This clone occurred once. The rearrangement links TRBV28 to TRBJ2-7; D is possibly TRBD1 (6 bases). The CDR3 sequence is 14 residues long. Deletions cut 5 bases from V and 5 bases from J, with 16 bases between. Germline CDR1 reads MDHEN; CDR2 reads SYDVKM. The CDR3 loop reads CASSLQGPVHEQYF. Here the CDR3 DNA reads TGTGCCAGCAGTCTCCAGGGGCCGGTCCACGAGCAGTACTTC.

This clone was observed a handful of times. The chain is built from TRBV7-2 and TRBJ1-4; 9 bases are a match to TRBD1. The CDR3 spans 14 residues. Trimming cost V 3 bases and J 7 bases; bases outside gene matches: 3. Germline V lookup: CDR1 SGHTA, CDR2 FQGNSA. The CDR3 region has the DNA TGTGCCAGCAGCTTCGGGACAGGGAGTGAAAAACTGTTTTTT. This sequence encodes CASSFGTGSEKLFF.

V is TRBV19 and J is TRBJ1-5; D possibly corresponds to TRBD1 (6 bases). CDR3 length: 12 amino acids. CDR1 is LNHDA and CDR2 is SQIVND in the germline V gene (reference sequence). The CDR3 sequence is CGADSIGQPQHF. The CDR3 DNA reads as TGTGGAGCGGACAGCATAGGACAGCCCCAGCATTTT.

This chain joins TRBV10-3 and TRBJ2-7, with 7 nucleotides matching TRBD1. The V gene's germline CDR1 is ENHRY and CDR2 SYGVKD. The V gene end was trimmed by 4 bases and the J gene end by 0 bases; junction bases not matched to a gene: 6. The CDR3 consists of 15 residues. CDR3 coding DNA: TGTGCCATCAGTGGTGGGACAGCACCCTCCTACGAGCAGTACTTC. It codes for CAISGGTAPSYEQYF.